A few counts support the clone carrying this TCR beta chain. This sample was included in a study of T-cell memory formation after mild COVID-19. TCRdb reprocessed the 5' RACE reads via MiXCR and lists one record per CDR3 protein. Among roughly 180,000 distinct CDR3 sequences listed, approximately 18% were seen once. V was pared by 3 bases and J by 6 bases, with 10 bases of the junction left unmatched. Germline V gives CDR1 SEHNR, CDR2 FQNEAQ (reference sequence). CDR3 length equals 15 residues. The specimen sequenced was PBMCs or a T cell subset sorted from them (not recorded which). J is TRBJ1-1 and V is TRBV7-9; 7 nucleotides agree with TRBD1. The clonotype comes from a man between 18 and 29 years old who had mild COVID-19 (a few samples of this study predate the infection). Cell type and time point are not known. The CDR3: CASSFQGGIKSEAFF. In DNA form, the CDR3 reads TGTGCCAGCAGCTTTCAGGGGGGGATTAAATCTGAAGCTTTCTTT.